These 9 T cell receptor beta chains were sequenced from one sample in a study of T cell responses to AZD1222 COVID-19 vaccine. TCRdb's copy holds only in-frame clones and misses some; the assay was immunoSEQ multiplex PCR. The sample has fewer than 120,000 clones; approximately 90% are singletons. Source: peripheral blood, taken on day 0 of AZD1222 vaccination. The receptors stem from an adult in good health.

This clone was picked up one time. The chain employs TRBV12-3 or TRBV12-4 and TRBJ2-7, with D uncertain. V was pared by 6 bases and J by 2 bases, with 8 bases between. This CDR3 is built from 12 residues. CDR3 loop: CASSEGPYEQYF. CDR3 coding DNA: TGTGCCAGCAGCGAAGGGCCCTACGAGCAGTACTTC.

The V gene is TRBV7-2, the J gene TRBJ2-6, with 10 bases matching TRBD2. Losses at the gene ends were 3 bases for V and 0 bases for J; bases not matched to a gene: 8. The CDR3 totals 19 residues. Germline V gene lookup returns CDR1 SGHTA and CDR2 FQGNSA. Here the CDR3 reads CASSFPTSGVPSGANVLTF. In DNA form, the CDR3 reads TGTGCCAGCAGCTTTCCTACTAGCGGGGTTCCCTCTGGGGCCAACGTCCTGACTTTC.

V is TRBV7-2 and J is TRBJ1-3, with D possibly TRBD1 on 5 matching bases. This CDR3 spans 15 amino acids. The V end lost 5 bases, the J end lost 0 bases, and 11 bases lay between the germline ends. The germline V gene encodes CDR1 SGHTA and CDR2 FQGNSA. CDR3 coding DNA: TGTGCCAGCAGCCCGGGACGGTTCTCTGGAAACACCATATATTTT. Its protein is CASSPGRFSGNTIYF.

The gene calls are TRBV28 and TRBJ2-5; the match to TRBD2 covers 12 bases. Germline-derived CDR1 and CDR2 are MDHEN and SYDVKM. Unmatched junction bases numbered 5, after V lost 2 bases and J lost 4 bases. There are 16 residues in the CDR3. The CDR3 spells CASSLLAGGPSETQYF. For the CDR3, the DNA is TGTGCCAGCAGTTTACTAGCGGGGGGGCCTTCAGAGACCCAGTACTTC.

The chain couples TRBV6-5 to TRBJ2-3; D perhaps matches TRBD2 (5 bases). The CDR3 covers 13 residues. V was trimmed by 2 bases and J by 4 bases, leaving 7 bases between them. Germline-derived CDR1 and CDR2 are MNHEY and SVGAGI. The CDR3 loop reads CASSYTEADTQYF. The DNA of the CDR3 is TGTGCCAGCAGTTACACGGAGGCAGATACGCAGTATTTT.

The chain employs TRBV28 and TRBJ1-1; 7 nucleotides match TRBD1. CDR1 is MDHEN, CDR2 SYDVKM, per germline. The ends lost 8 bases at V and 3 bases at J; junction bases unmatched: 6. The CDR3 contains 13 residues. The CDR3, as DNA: TGTGCCAGCTCCTTCACAGGGGACACTGAAGCTTTCTTT. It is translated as CASSFTGDTEAFF.

This chain's CDR3 is CASSSQRGAYNEQFF. The CDR3 DNA follows: TGTGCCAGTAGTTCTCAGCGGGGGGCCTACAATGAGCAGTTCTTC. The V gene is TRBV19, the J gene TRBJ2-1; 9 bases align to TRBD2. With 5 bases clipped from V and 2 bases from J, the junction kept 4 bases outside the gene matches. Germline CDR1 is LNHDA and CDR2 is SQIVND (reference sequence). The CDR3 is 15 amino acids.

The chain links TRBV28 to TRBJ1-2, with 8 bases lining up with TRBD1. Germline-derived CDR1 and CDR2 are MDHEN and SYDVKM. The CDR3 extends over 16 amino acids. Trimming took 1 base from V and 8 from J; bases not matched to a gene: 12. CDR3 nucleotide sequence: TGTGCCAGCAGTTTATACAGGGCAGGGGGCCAAGAGGGCTACACCTTC. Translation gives CASSLYRAGGQEGYTF.

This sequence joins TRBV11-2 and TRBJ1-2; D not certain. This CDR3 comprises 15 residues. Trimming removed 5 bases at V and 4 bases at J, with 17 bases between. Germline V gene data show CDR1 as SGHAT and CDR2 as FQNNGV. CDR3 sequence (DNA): TGTGCCAGCAGCCTCGGTAGTCCCGGGGTCTATGGCTACACCTTC. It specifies CASSLGSPGVYGYTF.